The rows below give T cell receptor beta chains drawn from one sample of a study of blood T cell repertoires in COVID-19. The repertoire was sequenced with immunoSEQ multiplex PCR; TCRdb's copy has only in-frame clones and lacks some. The table shows 140,000 or so clones, with over 80% occurring only once. Sequenced sample: PBMCs or T cells enriched from blood (not recorded which). Source of these receptors: a woman in her thirties or forties who had recovered from COVID-19. The CDR3 runs from the conserved cysteine through the conserved F or W. The D gene is left open where the match is weak. Size values are once, few and many counts, or a class for expanded clones, and some rows have none.

abundance	v_gene	len	d_gene	j_gene	CDR3nt	CDR3aa
-	TRBV13	14	-	TRBJ2-1	TGTGCCAGCAGCTCCCAGACTAGCTACAATGAGCAGTTCTTC	CASSSQTSYNEQFF
-	TRBV4-1	15	-	TRBJ1-5	TGCGCCAGCAGCCAAGGCCCAGGGAGCAATCAGCCCCAGCATTTT	CASSQGPGSNQPQHF
-	TRBV6-5	13	-	TRBJ1-2	TGTGCCAGCAGGGACCCGGGAAACTATGGCTACACCTTC	CASRDPGNYGYTF
-	TRBV4-1	17	-	TRBJ1-4	TGCGCCAGCAGCCCTACAGGAACCGCGACAACTAATGAAAAACTGTTTTTT	CASSPTGTATTNEKLFF
-	TRBV16	15	-	TRBJ1-5	TGTGCCAGCAGCCTCCCCGGGGGGGTTGGTCAGCCCCAGCATTTT	CASSLPGGVGQPQHF
many	TRBV11-1	15	TRBD1	TRBJ2-7	TGTGCCAGCAGCTTGGAGACAGGGGGCCTATACGAGCAGTACTTC	CASSLETGGLYEQYF
once	TRBV5-4	14	TRBD1	TRBJ1-2	TGTGCCAGCAGCTGGACAGGGGGTGGCTATGGCTACACCTTC	CASSWTGGGYGYTF
-	TRBV6-5	15	-	TRBJ2-3	TGTGCCAGCAGTCCATCACTCCGGGGGACAGATACGCAGTATTTT	CASSPSLRGTDTQYF
-	TRBV5-1	12	-	TRBJ2-5	TGCGCCAGCAGCTTGGGGGCTGAGACCCAGTACTTC	CASSLGAETQYF
-	TRBV4-2	16	-	TRBJ2-1	TGTGCCAGCAGCCAAGAAAAGCTAGCGTACTACAATGAGCAGTTCTTC	CASSQEKLAYYNEQFF
-	TRBV12-3/TRBV12-4	13	-	TRBJ2-1	TGTGCCAGCACCCTAGACACTAGGAATGAGCAGTTCTTC	CASTLDTRNEQFF
once	TRBV3-1/TRBV3-2	12	TRBD1	TRBJ1-1	TGTGCCAGCAGCCCTCGGGACAGCGAAGCTTTCTTT	CASSPRDSEAFF
-	TRBV27	14	TRBD2	TRBJ2-1	TGTGCCAGCAGTCCTCTAGCGGGAGACAATGAGCAGTTCTTC	CASSPLAGDNEQFF
once	TRBV30	14	-	TRBJ1-2	TGTGCCTGGGGTGAGTTGGCAGGGATCACTGGCTACACCTTC	CAWGELAGITGYTF
-	TRBV9	16	TRBD1	TRBJ1-4	TGTGCCAGCAGCAGAGGGGTCGACAGGGCAAATGAAAAACTGTTTTTT	CASSRGVDRANEKLFF
-	TRBV4-1	15	-	TRBJ2-1	TGCGCCAGCAGCCATACCCCGGGACACAACAATGAGCAGTTCTTC	CASSHTPGHNNEQFF
-	TRBV5-4	14	TRBD1	TRBJ2-3	TGTGCCAGCACCGTTGACAGGGGAGCAGATACGCAGTATTTT	CASTVDRGADTQYF
-	TRBV23-1	15	-	TRBJ1-1	TGCGCCAGCAGTCAATCGTTCAGAACAGGGCTCGGGGCTTTCTTT	CASSQSFRTGLGAFF
-	TRBV29-1	14	-	TRBJ2-3	TGCAGCGTCGTTAGACAGGATTACCCAGATACGCAGTATTTT	CSVVRQDYPDTQYF
-	TRBV5-6	15	-	TRBJ1-1	TGTGCCAGCTCGATCATTGGCCGCATGAACACTGAAGCTTTCTTT	CASSIIGRMNTEAFF
-	TRBV28	15	-	TRBJ1-5	TGTGCCAGCAGTCCTAGGTACAATAGCAATCAGCCCCAGCATTTT	CASSPRYNSNQPQHF
-	TRBV4-1	17	TRBD2	TRBJ2-1	TGCGCCAGCAGCCAAGTTGTGTCGAAGCGGGAGGAGGATGAGCAGTTCTTC	CASSQVVSKREEDEQFF
-	TRBV4-2	12	-	TRBJ1-1	TGTGCCAGCAGCCAAGATCGGGCTGAAGCTTTCTTT	CASSQDRAEAFF
-	TRBV7-9	14	-	TRBJ2-2	TGTGCCAGCAGTTCTGAGGGGCGGCGGGAGGAGCTGTTTTTT	CASSSEGRREELFF
-	TRBV6-5	12	TRBD1	TRBJ1-2	TGTGCCAGCAGGGGACAGGGGCAGCCTTTCACCTTC	CASRGQGQPFTF
-	TRBV29-1	14	TRBD1	TRBJ2-7	TGCAGCGTTTTACTACCCGGACAGGGCTACGAGCAGTACTTC	CSVLLPGQGYEQYF